The sequence of this T cell receptor beta chain was determined in a study of blood T cell repertoires in COVID-19 (dated by TCRdb to about 2020). For the wider study: Samples covering the acute and convalescent phases of COVID-19 were provided by collaborators in the United States, Italy and Spain. The repertoires were made available in a free public database intended to serve as a resource for research on the immune response to SARS-CoV-2. The material from the prospective study consisted of cDNA or gDNA derived from T cells, B-cell-depleted T cells, or PBMCs. Sample metadata almost always included a de-identified subject ID, COVID-19 status, age in years and sex. Where available, HLA class I and class II types were obtained from metadata supplied by the sample provider rather than from assay-based typing. The samples were drawn from two sources: the first 160 participants of the ongoing ImmuneRACE study, and 1,000 to 1,500 subjects contributed by 6 global collaborators. Deeply sampled blood TCRbeta repertoires from subjects exposed to, actively infected with, or recovered from COVID-19 were included in the dataset. The study at large found these results: How much clinical and demographic metadata was included differed by source and by participant, and the metadata was provided uncurated.

The collaborating institutions used their own protocols to collect whole blood in K2EDTA tubes. For TCRbeta analysis, collaborators shipped samples as frozen whole blood, isolated PBMCs, or DNA extracted from either of those sample types. TCRbeta CDR3 regions were amplified from genomic DNA by means of the immunoSEQ Assay, a bias-controlled multiplex PCR. The original pipeline was this. Nucleated cell counts per sample were estimated from amplification of reference gene primers within the assay. To quantify the absolute abundance of each unique TCRbeta CDR3 rearrangement, sequence reads were collapsed and filtered. For each sample, productive Simpson clonality was calculated by taking the square root of Simpson's diversity index across productive rearrangements. TCRdb's version of the immuneACCESS table is confined to in-frame rearrangements and falls short of the full clone set. An unresolved V gene accounts for under half of the shortfall where checked; the remainder is of unknown origin. The V and J calls and clone size were taken over from that table, and D and trimming were inferred from the DNA. For this sample there are 52,000 or so clones; about 92% appear just once. Jointly, the top ten make up around 3% of the sample.

This clone was detected once. The clone's antigen remains unknown. Qualities for individual bases were not recorded, and no much larger clone is one base off. As encoded in the germline V gene (reference sequence), CDR1 is LNHDA while CDR2 is SQIVND. The V end loses 10 bases and the J end loses 4 bases, and a stretch of 14 bases separates them. The CDR3 has 13 amino acids, counting the end cysteine and phenylalanine. The only DNA kept is the CDR3, 39 bases in frame from the first base. What was sequenced was peripheral blood. The sequence was obtained from a human donor in a cohort sampled during active COVID-19. The rearrangement joined TRBV19 to TRBJ1-3; perhaps TRBD1 is the D gene, with 5 bases matching. The bases read TGTGCCACACCGACAGACCGAGGAAACACCATATATTTT. It is translated as CATPTDRGNTIYF.